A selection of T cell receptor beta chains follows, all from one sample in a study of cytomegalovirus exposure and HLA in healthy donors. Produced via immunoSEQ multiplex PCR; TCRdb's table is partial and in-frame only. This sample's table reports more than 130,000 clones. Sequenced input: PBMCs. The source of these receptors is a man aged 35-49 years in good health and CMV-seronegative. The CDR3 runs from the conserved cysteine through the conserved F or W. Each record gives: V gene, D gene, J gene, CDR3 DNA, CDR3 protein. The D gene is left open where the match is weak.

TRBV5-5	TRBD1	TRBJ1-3	TGTGCCAGCAGCATAGACAGGGCGTTCTCTGGAAACACCATATATTTT	CASSIDRAFSGNTIYF
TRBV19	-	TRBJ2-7	TGTGCCAGTAGTACCAGGGGTTACGAGCAGTACTTC	CASSTRGYEQYF
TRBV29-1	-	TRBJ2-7	TGCAGCGTTGAGGTGACAGTCTACGAGCAGTACTTC	CSVEVTVYEQYF
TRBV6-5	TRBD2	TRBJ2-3	TGTGCCAGCAGTCGTAGCGGGGGGGCATTAGATACGCAGTATTTT	CASSRSGGALDTQYF
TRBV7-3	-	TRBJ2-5	TGTGCCAGCAGCTACTTTCCGACCCAGTACTTC	CASSYFPTQYF
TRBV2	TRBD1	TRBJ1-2	TGTGCCAGCATACTGGTTCCCTCCTCCGGGACAGGGGATGGCTACACCTTC	CASILVPSSGTGDGYTF
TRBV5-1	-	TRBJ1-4	TGCGCCAGCAGCTTAGGGGGTACACAAACTAATGAAAAACTGTTTTTT	CASSLGGTQTNEKLFF
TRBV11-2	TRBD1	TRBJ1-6	TGTGCCAGCAGCGTACCCGGGACAGGGAGAAATTCACCCCTCCACTTT	CASSVPGTGRNSPLHF
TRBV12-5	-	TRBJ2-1	TGTGCTAGTGGTTTGATACAGTTCTGGCAAGGGGGGGGCAAGGGGTACAATGAGCAGTTCTTC	CASGLIQFWQGGGKGYNEQFF
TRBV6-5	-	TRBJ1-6	TGTGCCAGCGCTTATGCAGGGGAAAATAATTCACCCCTCCACTTT	CASAYAGENNSPLHF
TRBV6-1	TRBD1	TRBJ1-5	TGTGCCAGCAGTGAAGTGACAGGGACCTTTAGCAATCAGCCCCAGCATTTT	CASSEVTGTFSNQPQHF
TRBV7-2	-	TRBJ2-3	TGTGCCAGCAGCTTTGTAGCAGATACGCAGTATTTT	CASSFVADTQYF
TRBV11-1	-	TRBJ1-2	TGTGCCAGCAGCTTAACAGATAACTATGGCTACACCTTC	CASSLTDNYGYTF
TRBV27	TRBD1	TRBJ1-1	TGTGCCAGCAGTTACGGACAGGGGGCAGGTGAAGCTTTCTTT	CASSYGQGAGEAFF
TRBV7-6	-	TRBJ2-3	TGTGCCAGCAGCTTAGAGGCACAGGAGTCAGATACGCAGTATTTT	CASSLEAQESDTQYF
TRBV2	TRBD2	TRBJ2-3	TGTGCCAGCAGTGAAGGACCGGGAGGTGATACGCAGTATTTT	CASSEGPGGDTQYF
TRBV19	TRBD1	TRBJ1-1	TGTGCCAGTAGTGAAGACAGGGGATGGACTGAAGCTTTCTTT	CASSEDRGWTEAFF
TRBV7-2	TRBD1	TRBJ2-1	TGTGCCAGCAGACGAATAGGGGGCGCCTACAATGAGCAGTTCTTC	CASRRIGGAYNEQFF
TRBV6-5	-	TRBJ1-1	TGTGCCAGCAGCCCAAATCCGGGTTTTGAAGCTTTCTTT	CASSPNPGFEAFF
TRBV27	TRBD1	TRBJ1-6	TGTGCCAGCAGCCCCCGGGACAGGGTGAATTCACCCCTCCACTTT	CASSPRDRVNSPLHF
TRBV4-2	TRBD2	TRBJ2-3	TGTGCCAGCAGCCAAGAACTGGAGCGGGGGGAAAGGGCAGATACGCAGTATTTT	CASSQELERGERADTQYF
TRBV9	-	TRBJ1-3	TGTGCCAGCAGCCCTTCCATGGTCCAGGGGACAGGAAACACCATATATTTT	CASSPSMVQGTGNTIYF
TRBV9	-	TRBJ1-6	TGTGCCAGCAGCGTAAGCCCACCGTTGCAGGGAGGGTATTCACCCCTCCACTTT	CASSVSPPLQGGYSPLHF
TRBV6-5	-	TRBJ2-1	TGTGCCAGCAGTTACCAACTGGTCGGCAATGAGCAGTTCTTC	CASSYQLVGNEQFF
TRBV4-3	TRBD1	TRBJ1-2	TGCGCCAGCAGCCTAATCGGGACAGGATCTAACTATGGCTACACCTTC	CASSLIGTGSNYGYTF
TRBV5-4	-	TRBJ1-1	TGTGCCAGCAGCTTGGGGACAGAGCGTAACACTGAAGCTTTCTTT	CASSLGTERNTEAFF
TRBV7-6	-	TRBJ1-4	TGTGCCAGCAGCCCCCCGGGGTCTTGGGAAAAACTGTTTTTT	CASSPPGSWEKLFF